This entry features one TCR beta chain sequence. One junction end disagrees with the germline gene, perhaps due to a read error. TCRdb reprocessed the 5' RACE reads with MiXCR, giving one entry per CDR3 protein. Of more than 200,000 distinct CDR3 sequences in the sample, roughly 15% were seen once. This record belongs to a study of T-cell memory formation after mild COVID-19. The CDR3 covers 15 residues. This sequence originates from a man between 18 and 35 years old who had mild COVID-19 (a few samples of this study predate the infection). Cell type and time point are not known. The rearrangement uses TRBV12-3 or TRBV12-4 and TRBJ2-5; D perhaps matches TRBD1 (5 bases). The specimen sequenced was PBMCs or a T cell subset sorted from them (not recorded which). The CDR3, as DNA: TGTGCCAGCAGTCGTCCGACAGCGTACCACGAGACCCAGTACTTC. Translating it yields CASSRPTAYHETQYF.